This T cell receptor beta chain was observed in a study of blood T cell repertoires in COVID-19. On the study more broadly: Sites across the United States, Italy and Spain contributed samples from acute and convalescent COVID-19. In each case, the material was cDNA or gDNA derived from T cells, B-cell-depleted T cells, or PBMCs.

In the study's own analysis: Quantification of nucleated cells was approximated via reference gene primer amplification. Profiling relied on immunoSEQ multiplex PCR, and the TCRdb table lists in-frame clones only, not all of them. That table gives V, J and clone size, and the DNA gave D and trimming. The sample lists about 99,000 clones, roughly 84% occurring once. The length of the CDR3 is 15 residues. Germline V gene lookup returns CDR1 LGHDT and CDR2 YNNKEL (reference sequence). The V gene end was trimmed by 2 bases and the J gene end by 6 bases; junction bases not matched to a gene: 6. The material sequenced was peripheral blood. This TCR was sampled from a man aged 60 to 69 with acute or convalescent COVID-19. This chain connects TRBV3-1 (or the pseudogene TRBV3-2) to TRBJ2-1; 8 bases line up with TRBD2. The CDR3 coding sequence is TGTGCCAGCAGCCAACACGGGCTAGCGGGCAATGAGCAGTTCTTC. It is translated as CASSQHGLAGNEQFF.